This entry concerns a single T cell receptor (beta chain). Its antigen has not been determined. No quality values exist for individual bases; no much larger clone is one base distant. The data derive from a study of patients and donors after allogeneic stem cell transplantation (dated by TCRdb to 2018 to 2020). The method was RT-PCR. Instrument used: NextSeq 550. TCRdb redid the processing of the public reads, applying fastp at Q25 and MiXCR, and retained in-frame beta chains. Every distinct CDR3 protein forms one entry, paired with its most common genes and DNA. The sample includes about a million distinct CDR3 sequences, with 18% observed a single time. The top ten clones comprise 5% to 6.5% of the sample. The clonotype originates from a human donor who was either an allogeneic HSCT recipient or a stem cell or donor lymphocyte infusion donor (not recorded which). It is not recorded whose cells these are; they may come from a transplant donor. The sample was blood, either unsorted or a sorted T cell fraction (not recorded which).

The sequenced DNA is TGTGCCAGCAGCGTAGCTGTTCAGGAGACAGGCACTGAAGCTTTCTTT. Its translation is CASSVAVQETGTEAFF. Recombination joined TRBV9 with TRBJ1-1, with TRBD1 tentatively as D gene (6 bases match). Trimming removed 0 bases from V and 4 bases from J, leaving 16 bases between the germline ends. Its CDR3 holds 16 amino acids, cysteine through phenylalanine. The retained sequence is limited to the CDR3, 48 bases, with the frame set at the first base. The germline V gene sets CDR1 to SGDLS and CDR2 to YYNGEE.